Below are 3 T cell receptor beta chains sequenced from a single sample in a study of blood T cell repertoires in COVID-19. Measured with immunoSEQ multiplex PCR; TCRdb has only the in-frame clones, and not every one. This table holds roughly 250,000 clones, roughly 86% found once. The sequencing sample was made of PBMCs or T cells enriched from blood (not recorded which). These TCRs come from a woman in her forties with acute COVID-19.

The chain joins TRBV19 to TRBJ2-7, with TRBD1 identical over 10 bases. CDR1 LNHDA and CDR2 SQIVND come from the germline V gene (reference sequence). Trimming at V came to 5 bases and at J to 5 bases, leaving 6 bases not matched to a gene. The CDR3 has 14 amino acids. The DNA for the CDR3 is TGTGCCAGTAGTTCCCGGGACAGGGGCCACGAGCAGTACTTC. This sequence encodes CASSSRDRGHEQYF.

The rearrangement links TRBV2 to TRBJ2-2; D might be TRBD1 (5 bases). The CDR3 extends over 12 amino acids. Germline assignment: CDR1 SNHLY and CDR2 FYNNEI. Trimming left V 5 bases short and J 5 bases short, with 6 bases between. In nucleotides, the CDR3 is TGTGCCAGCAGTACAGGTACCGGGGAGCTGTTTTTT. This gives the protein CASSTGTGELFF. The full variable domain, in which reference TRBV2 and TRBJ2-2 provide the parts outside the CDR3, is EPEVTQTPSHQVTQMGQEVILRCVPISNHLYFYWYRQILGQKVEFLVSFYNNEISEKSEIFDDQFSVERPDGSNFTLKIRSTKLEDSAMYFCASSTGTGELFFGEGSRLTVL.

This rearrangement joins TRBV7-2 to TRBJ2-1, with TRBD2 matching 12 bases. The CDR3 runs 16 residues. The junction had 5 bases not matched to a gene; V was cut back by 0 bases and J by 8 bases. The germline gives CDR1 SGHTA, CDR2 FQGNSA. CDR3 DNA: TGTGCCAGCAGCTTAGCGCTAGCGGGAGGGCAGTATGAGCAGTTCTTC. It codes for CASSLALAGGQYEQFF.